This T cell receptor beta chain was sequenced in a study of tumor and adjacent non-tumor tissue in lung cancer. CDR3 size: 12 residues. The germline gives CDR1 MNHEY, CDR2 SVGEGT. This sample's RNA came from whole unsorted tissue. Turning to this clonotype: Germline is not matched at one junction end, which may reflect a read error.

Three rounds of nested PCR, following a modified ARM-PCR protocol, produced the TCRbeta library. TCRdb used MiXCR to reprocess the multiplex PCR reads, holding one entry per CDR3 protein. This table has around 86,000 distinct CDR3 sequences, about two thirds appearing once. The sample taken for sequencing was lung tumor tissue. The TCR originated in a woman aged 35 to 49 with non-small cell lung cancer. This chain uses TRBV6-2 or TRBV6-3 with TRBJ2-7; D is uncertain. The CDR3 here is CAGSYSNSELYF. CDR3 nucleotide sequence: TGTGCCGGCAGTTACTCGAACAGCGAGCTGTACTTC.